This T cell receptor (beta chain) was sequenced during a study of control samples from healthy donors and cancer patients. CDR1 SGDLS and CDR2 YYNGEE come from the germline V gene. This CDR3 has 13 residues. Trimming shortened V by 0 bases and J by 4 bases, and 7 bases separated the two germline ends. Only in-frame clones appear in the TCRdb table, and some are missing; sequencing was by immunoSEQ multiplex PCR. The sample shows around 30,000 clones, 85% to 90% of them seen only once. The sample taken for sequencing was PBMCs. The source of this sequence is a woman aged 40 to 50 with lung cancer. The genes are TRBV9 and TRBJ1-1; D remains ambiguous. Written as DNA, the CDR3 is TGTGCCAGCAGCGTAGGAGGGATCACTGAAGCTTTCTTT. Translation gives CASSVGGITEAFF.